A single sample gave rise to the 2 T cell receptor beta chains below, sequenced in a study of cytomegalovirus exposure and HLA in healthy donors. Primers: 60 Vbeta forward and 13 Jbeta reverse. Sequencing was performed with immunoSEQ multiplex PCR; in TCRdb, only in-frame clones are kept and a portion is missing. The sample lists 200,000 or so clones; around 80% were seen once. The material sequenced was PBMCs. These TCRs come from a boy between 2 and 10 years old in good health and CMV-seronegative.

This rearrangement joins TRBV27 to TRBJ1-2, with D possibly matching TRBD1 (5 bases). Germline V CDR1 and CDR2: MNHEY, SMNVEV (reference sequence). Trimming took 5 bases from V and 3 from J, leaving 13 bases between them. The CDR3 is 14 residues long. In nucleotides, the CDR3 is TGTGCCAGCAGTCCCTCGGGGGGACACTATGGCTACACCTTC. It yields the protein CASSPSGGHYGYTF.

The chain has TRBV27 and TRBJ2-7; TRBD2 matches at 9 bases. The J segment lost 1 base and the V segment lost 5 bases, leaving 21 bases of the junction unmatched. This CDR3 region has 20 residues. The germline V gene has CDR1 MNHEY and CDR2 SMNVEV (reference sequence). The CDR3 nucleotides are TGTGCCAGCAGTCGCAGCGGGAGGTTTACTCAATACCCCGATTCCTACGAGCAGTACTTC. As protein: CASSRSGRFTQYPDSYEQYF.